This TCR beta chain appears in the sequencing data of a study of T cell responses to AZD1222 COVID-19 vaccine. Using immunoSEQ multiplex PCR, the repertoire was profiled, and TCRdb retains in-frame clones only, with some absent. The data show tens of thousands of clones, with roughly 88% seen just once and approximately 20% held by the top ten. Study conclusions and caveats: The donors showed a predominance of white British ancestry and of females, with possible underestimation of clonal diversity.

This clone has just a few counts. Antigen unknown. The V and J ends lost 4 bases and 4 bases, in that order; junction bases with no gene match: 5. Per germline, CDR1 SGDLS and CDR2 YYNGEE. The CDR3 covers 16 residues. The sequencing used peripheral blood, collected 28 days after the second AZD1222 dose. This TCR came from an adult who received the AZD1222 COVID-19 vaccine. The chain combines TRBV9 with TRBJ1-6, with 10 bases lining up with TRBD1. The CDR3 DNA sequence: TGTGCCAGCAGCCCCAGGACAGGGGGTTATAATTCACCCCTCCACTTT. Translation gives CASSPRTGGYNSPLHF.